This entry lists 17 T cell receptor beta chains sequenced from one sample in a study of OX40 agonist ivuxolimab in advanced cancers. Data came from immunoSEQ multiplex PCR; TCRdb stores just in-frame clones and leaves some out. In the table there are about 32,000 clones, roughly 76% of which are singletons. This material consisted of CD4+ or CD8+ T cells sorted from blood, taken in a trial of the OX40 agonist ivuxolimab. The origin of the receptors is an adult with an advanced solid tumor such as melanoma, head and neck, liver or kidney cancer.

This rearrangement joins TRBV6-5 to TRBJ2-7, with a possible D match to TRBD1 (6 bases). This CDR3 has 13 amino acids. Per germline, CDR1 MNHEY and CDR2 SVGAGI. V lost 6 bases, J lost 6 bases, and 15 bases lay in between. The CDR3 sequence is CASRATGSGEQYF. The CDR3 DNA reads TGTGCCAGCAGGGCTACAGGGAGTGGCGAGCAGTACTTC.

V gene TRBV11-3 combines with J gene TRBJ2-4, with 7 nucleotides matching TRBD2. This CDR3 spans 15 amino acids. Germline-derived CDR1 and CDR2 are SGHNT and YENEEA. The V segment lost 5 bases and the J segment 6 bases; nucleotides outside the gene matches: 10. The chain's CDR3 is CASSQGTGGTNIQYF. The CDR3 region has the DNA TGTGCCAGCAGCCAAGGGACGGGGGGTACAAACATTCAGTACTTC. The full variable domain, rest sourced from reference TRBV11-3 and TRBJ2-4, is EAGVVQSPRYKIIEKKQPVAFWCNPISGHNTLYWYLQNLGQGPELLIRYENEEAVDDSQLPKDRFSAERLKGVDSTLKIQPAELGDSAVYLCASSQGTGGTNIQYFGAGTRLSVL.

This clone has more than one count but fewer than ten. The chain joins TRBV4-1 to TRBJ1-2; the D is unclear. CDR1 and CDR2 from the germline V gene are MGHRA and YSYEKL. V gave up 7 bases and J gave up 3 bases, with 15 bases separating them. The CDR3 contains 14 residues. The CDR3, as DNA: TGCGCCAGCACCTCCTCGGACGGACACTATGGCTACACCTTC. The encoded protein is CASTSSDGHYGYTF.

The chain links TRBV10-3 to TRBJ2-5, with D perhaps given as TRBD1 or TRBD2 (6 bases each). This CDR3 has 15 amino acids. Trimming pared 6 bases from V and 4 bases from J, leaving 18 bases between. Germline V gives CDR1 ENHRY, CDR2 SYGVKD. This CDR3 is CAISQSAGRGETQYF. CDR3 in DNA: TGTGCCATCAGCCAGTCAGCGGGCAGGGGAGAGACCCAGTACTTC.

The genes are TRBV7-9 and TRBJ2-4; 10 positions match TRBD2. With 0 bases clipped from V and 15 bases from J, the junction kept 5 bases outside the gene matches. Germline values: CDR1 SEHNR, CDR2 FQNEAQ (reference sequence). The length of the CDR3 is 13 residues. The DNA of the CDR3 is TGTGCCAGCAGCTTAGCGTCTAGCGGGAGTTTGTACTTC. Encoded protein: CASSLASSGSLYF.

This clone occurred once. V gene TRBV6-5 combines with J gene TRBJ2-3; D is perhaps TRBD2 (5 bases). The germline V gene has CDR1 MNHEY and CDR2 SVGAGI. Deletions cut 2 bases from V and 0 bases from J, with 9 bases between. This CDR3 is built from 15 residues. The chain's CDR3 is CASSYTWTSTDTQYF. CDR3 coding DNA: TGTGCCAGCAGTTACACATGGACTAGCACAGATACGCAGTATTTT.

The chain is built from TRBV18 and TRBJ2-5, with 7 bases fitting TRBD1. J lost 5 bases, V lost 3 bases, and 6 bases had no gene match. This CDR3 contains 14 residues. Germline-derived CDR1 and CDR2 are KGHSH and LQKENI. CDR3 loop: CASSPARGSETQYF. CDR3 sequence (DNA): TGTGCCAGCTCACCGGCCAGGGGGAGTGAGACCCAGTACTTC.

The chain recombines TRBV19 with TRBJ2-5, with D tentatively TRBD2 (5 bases). CDR3 length: 13 residues. Per the germline V gene, CDR1 is LNHDA and CDR2 is SQIVND (reference sequence). The V end was cut by 6 bases, the J end by 3 bases, with 11 bases between. The CDR3: CASSPGRKETQYF. As DNA, the CDR3 is TGTGCCAGTAGCCCGGGGAGAAAAGAGACCCAGTACTTC.

The chain is built from TRBV2 and TRBJ2-2, with 10 bases that match TRBD2. Germline CDR1 SNHLY, CDR2 FYNNEI. V lost 7 bases and J lost 4; bases outside the gene matches: 3. The CDR3 sequence is 14 residues long. The CDR3 loop reads CASTSGSSTGELFF. CDR3 sequence (DNA): TGTGCCAGCACTAGCGGGAGCTCCACCGGGGAGCTGTTTTTT.

This clone showed up just once. J is TRBJ2-3 and V is TRBV7-3, with D unresolved. CDR1 is SGHTA, CDR2 FQGTGA, per germline. The V and J ends lost 4 bases and 0 bases respectively, with 5 bases between them. CDR3 length: 13 residues. The CDR3 protein is CASSSGSTDTQYF. For the CDR3, the DNA is TGTGCCAGCAGCTCCGGAAGCACAGATACGCAGTATTTT.

The V call is TRBV6-5, the J call TRBJ2-7; D unclear. The CDR3 is 13 amino acids. The V end lost 4 bases, the J end lost 6 bases, and 13 bases lay between the germline ends. Germline CDR1 and CDR2: MNHEY and SVGAGI. The CDR3 region is CASSFPEGIEQYF. The CDR3 DNA follows: TGTGCCAGCAGTTTCCCGGAAGGGATCGAGCAGTACTTC.

This clone showed up just once. The chain joins TRBV18 to TRBJ1-2; the D is unclear. The CDR3 extends over 12 amino acids. With 3 bases removed from V and 6 bases from J, the gap between germline ends came to 8 bases. Germline V gives CDR1 KGHSH, CDR2 LQKENI. The CDR3 protein is CASSPRQDGYTF. For the CDR3, the DNA is TGTGCCAGCTCACCCCGTCAGGATGGCTACACCTTC.

The chain has TRBV5-4 and TRBJ1-1; D is ambiguous. The CDR3 length is 15 residues. Germline assignment: CDR1 SGHNT and CDR2 YYREEE (reference sequence). Deletions cut 6 bases from V and 1 base from J, with 16 bases between. The DNA for the CDR3 is TGTGCCAGCAAATTGATGTTGGGCAGGAACACTGAAGCTTTCTTT. Translated, it gives CASKLMLGRNTEAFF.

The chain links TRBV6-5 to TRBJ2-1; a possible D gene is TRBD2 (5 bases). Germline assignment: CDR1 MNHEY and CDR2 SVGAGI. This CDR3 has 16 amino acids. V shed 2 bases and J shed 5 bases, with 16 bases lying between them. The CDR3 here is CASSYSRRRSHNEQFF. CDR3 in DNA: TGTGCCAGCAGTTACAGCCGCCGGAGGTCCCACAATGAGCAGTTCTTC.

In its sample, this clone was seen once. This chain connects TRBV2 to TRBJ1-2, with D tentatively TRBD1 (5 bases). The CDR3 is 16 residues long. Germline-derived CDR1 and CDR2 are SNHLY and FYNNEI. Trimming stripped 8 bases from V and 3 bases from J, with 22 bases between. The CDR3 DNA follows: TGTGCCAGCTTAAAAAGTACTCGGGGGTTCGACTATGGCTACACCTTC. Translated, it gives CASLKSTRGFDYGYTF.

V is TRBV30 and J is TRBJ2-2, with 8 bases lining up with TRBD1. There are 15 residues in the CDR3. Germline CDR1 reads GTSNPN; CDR2 reads SVGIG (reference sequence). With 3 bases clipped from V and 5 bases from J, the junction kept 8 bases outside the gene matches. The CDR3, as DNA: TGTGCCTGGAGGGGACGAACAGGGGGAACCGGGGAGCTGTTTTTT. Protein product: CAWRGRTGGTGELFF.

The chain joins TRBV6-5 to TRBJ2-1; 8 bases match TRBD1. V trimming: 5 bases; J trimming: 4 bases; junction bases outside the gene matches: 4. The CDR3 sequence is 14 residues long. Germline V lookup: CDR1 MNHEY, CDR2 SVGAGI. CDR3 nucleotides: TGTGCCAGCAGTCAACGGACAGGGTACAATGAGCAGTTCTTC. Translation: CASSQRTGYNEQFF.